This TCR beta chain was identified in a study of metastatic and nonmetastatic thyroid tumors. The table lists this clone with many counts. TCRdb re-called the PCR reads via MiXCR. The repertoire holds about 33,000 clones, with 18% as singletons. The germline V gene encodes CDR1 SGHRS and CDR2 YFSETQ. The CDR3 totals 14 residues. V trimming: 1 base; J trimming: 5 bases; junction bases outside the gene matches: 4. Among the patients, none had received any treatment before thyroid surgery. This chain connects TRBV5-1 to TRBJ2-5; 8 bases map to TRBD2. Source material: blood. The receptor's source is a male donor with papillary thyroid cancer or a benign thyroid nodule (not recorded which). Some clones in this sample may be carry-over from other donors' samples. CDR3 bases: TGCGCCAGCAGCTTGTTGTCGGGGGGGGAGACCCAGTACTTC. Translation: CASSLLSGGETQYF.